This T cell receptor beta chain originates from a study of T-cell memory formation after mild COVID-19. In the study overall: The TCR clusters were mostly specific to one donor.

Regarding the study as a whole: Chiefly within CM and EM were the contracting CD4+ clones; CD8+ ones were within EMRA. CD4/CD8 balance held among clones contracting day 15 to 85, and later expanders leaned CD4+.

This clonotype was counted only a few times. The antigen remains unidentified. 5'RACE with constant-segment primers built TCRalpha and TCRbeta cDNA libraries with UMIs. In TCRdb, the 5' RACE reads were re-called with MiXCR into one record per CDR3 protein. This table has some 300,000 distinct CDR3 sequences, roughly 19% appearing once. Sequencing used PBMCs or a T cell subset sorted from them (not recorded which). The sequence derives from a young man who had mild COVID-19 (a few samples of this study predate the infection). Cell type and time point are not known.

CDR3 in amino acids: CASSQGLPGQIYNEQFF. The CDR3 bases are TGCGCCAGCAGCCAAGGTCTTCCGGGACAGATTTACAATGAGCAGTTCTTC. The rearrangement uses TRBV4-1 and TRBJ2-1; TRBD1 matches at 7 bases. The CDR3 spans 17 residues. V dropped 1 base and J dropped 4; count of bases not matched to a gene: 10. CDR1 is MGHRA and CDR2 is YSYEKL in the germline V gene.